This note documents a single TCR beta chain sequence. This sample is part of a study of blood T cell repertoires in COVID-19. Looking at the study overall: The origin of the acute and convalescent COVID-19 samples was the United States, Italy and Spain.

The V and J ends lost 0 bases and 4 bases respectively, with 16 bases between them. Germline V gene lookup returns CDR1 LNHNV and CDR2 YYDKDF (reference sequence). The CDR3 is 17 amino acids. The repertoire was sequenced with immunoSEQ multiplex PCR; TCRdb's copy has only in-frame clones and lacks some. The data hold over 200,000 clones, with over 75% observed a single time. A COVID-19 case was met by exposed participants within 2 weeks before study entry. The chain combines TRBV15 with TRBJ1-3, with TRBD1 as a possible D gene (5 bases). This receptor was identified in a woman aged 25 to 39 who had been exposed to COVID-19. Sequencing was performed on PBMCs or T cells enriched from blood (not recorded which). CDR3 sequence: CATSRDSGGEAGNTIYF. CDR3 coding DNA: TGTGCCACCAGCAGAGATTCGGGAGGGGAAGCAGGAAACACCATATATTTT.